This passage covers 7 T cell receptor beta chains from one sample sequenced in a study of regulatory T cells. Study-wide results and caveats: In CD3G-deficient patients, conventional CD4+ T cells were enriched for hydrophobic CDR3 residues at positions 6 and 7.

The PCR used 52 TRBV and 13 TRBJ primers. Produced via immunoSEQ multiplex PCR; TCRdb's table is partial and in-frame only. This table holds more than 15,000 clones, 75% to 85% found once. No cognate antigen is known for these TCRs. The material sequenced was conventional CD4+ T cells sorted from blood. The origin of the receptors is a person younger than 45 with CD3G deficiency.

The CDR3 DNA reads TGTGCCAGCAGTCCTGACAGCTCCTACAATGAGCAGTTCTTC. The encoded protein is CASSPDSSYNEQFF. This rearrangement joins TRBV6-6 to TRBJ2-1; maybe TRBD1 (5 bases). Trimming pared 5 bases from V and 0 bases from J, leaving 8 bases between. The CDR3 covers 14 residues. Germline values: CDR1 MNHNY, CDR2 SVGAGI (reference sequence).

J is TRBJ1-2 and V is TRBV6-1, with D maybe TRBD1 (5 bases). Trimming took 5 bases from V and 3 from J, leaving 10 bases between them. Germline V gene lookup returns CDR1 MNHNS and CDR2 SASEGT. The CDR3 is 13 residues long. The CDR3 sequence is CASSRGADYGYTF. The CDR3 DNA sequence: TGTGCCAGCAGTCGCGGGGCTGACTATGGCTACACCTTC.

This rearrangement joins TRBV18 to TRBJ2-5; D remains unclear. The CDR3 has 11 residues. The germline gives CDR1 KGHSH, CDR2 LQKENI. The germline V and J ends were trimmed by 3 bases and 1 base, with 0 bases remaining between them. CDR3 in DNA: TGTGCCAGCTCACCCCAAGAGACCCAGTACTTC. Its protein is CASSPQETQYF.

The V and J genes are TRBV6-5 and TRBJ1-1, with D unresolved. Germline CDR1 reads MNHEY; CDR2 reads SVGAGI. The CDR3 contains 13 residues. With 8 bases removed from V and 1 base from J, the gap between germline ends came to 11 bases. The chain's CDR3 is CASQQEGNTEAFF. As DNA, the CDR3 is TGTGCCAGCCAACAAGAGGGGAACACTGAAGCTTTCTTT.

V and J are TRBV19 and TRBJ1-2; TRBD1 might be the D (5 bases). This CDR3 has 13 residues. Germline V lookup: CDR1 LNHDA, CDR2 SQIVND (reference sequence). V lost 3 bases, J lost 7 bases, and 12 bases lay in between. The DNA of the CDR3 is TGTGCCAGTAGTATGGCGGGGACTGGTGGCTACACCTTC. Amino acid sequence: CASSMAGTGGYTF.

The chain joins TRBV6-1 to TRBJ2-7, with 9 bases aligning to TRBD1. Germline V gene lookup returns CDR1 MNHNS and CDR2 SASEGT. The CDR3 covers 13 residues. V was clipped by 5 bases and J by 2 bases; unmatched bases: 1. CDR3 DNA sequence: TGTGCCAGCAGTTGGGACAGGGCCTACGAGCAGTACTTC. It translates to CASSWDRAYEQYF.

The chain is built from TRBV11-2 and TRBJ2-7; TRBD1 might be the D (6 bases). The CDR3 runs to 15 residues. Germline values: CDR1 SGHAT, CDR2 FQNNGV. Trimming removed 2 bases from V and 2 bases from J, with 13 bases in between. CDR3 bases: TGTGCCAGCAGCTTATATTGGGGACAAGCCTACGAGCAGTACTTC. Its protein is CASSLYWGQAYEQYF. Using reference TRBV11-2 and TRBJ2-7 for the parts outside the CDR3, the full variable domain is EAGVAQSPRYKIIEKRQSVAFWCNPISGHATLYWYQQILGQGPKLLIQFQNNGVVDDSQLPKDRFSAERLKGVDSTLKIQPAKLEDSAVYLCASSLYWGQAYEQYFGPGTRLTVT.